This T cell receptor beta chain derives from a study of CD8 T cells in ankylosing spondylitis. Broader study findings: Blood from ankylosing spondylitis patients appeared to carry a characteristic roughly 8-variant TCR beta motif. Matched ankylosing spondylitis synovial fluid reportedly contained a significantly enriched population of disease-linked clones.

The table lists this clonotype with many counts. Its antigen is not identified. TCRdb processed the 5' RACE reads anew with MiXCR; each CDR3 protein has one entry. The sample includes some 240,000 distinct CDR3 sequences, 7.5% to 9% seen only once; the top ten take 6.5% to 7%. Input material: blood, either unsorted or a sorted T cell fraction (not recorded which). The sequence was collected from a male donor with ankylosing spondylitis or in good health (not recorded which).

The CDR3 sequence is CASRKVRTGFVNSPLHF. CDR3 DNA: TGTGCCAGCAGGAAAGTACGGACAGGGTTCGTCAATTCACCCCTCCACTTT. The chain is built from TRBV28 and TRBJ1-6, with 8 bases that match TRBD1. Germline loops: CDR1 MDHEN, CDR2 SYDVKM. The CDR3 loop spans 17 amino acids. V shed 6 bases and J 7 bases; nucleotides not matched to a gene: 14.